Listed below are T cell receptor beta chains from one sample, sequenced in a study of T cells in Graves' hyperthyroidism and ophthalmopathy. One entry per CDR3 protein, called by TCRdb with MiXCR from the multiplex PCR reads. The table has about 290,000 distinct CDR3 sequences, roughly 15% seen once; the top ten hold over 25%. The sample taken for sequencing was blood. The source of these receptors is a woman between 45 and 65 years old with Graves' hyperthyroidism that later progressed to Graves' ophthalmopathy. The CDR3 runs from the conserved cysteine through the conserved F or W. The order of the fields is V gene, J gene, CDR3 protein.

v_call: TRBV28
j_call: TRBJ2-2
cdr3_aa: CASSLTTILTGELFF

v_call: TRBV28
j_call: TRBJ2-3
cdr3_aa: CASWRDSGTDTQYF

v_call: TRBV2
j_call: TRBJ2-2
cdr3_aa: CASSEGQGAVFTGELFF

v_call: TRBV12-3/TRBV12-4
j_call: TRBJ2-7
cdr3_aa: CASSQTAYVYEQYF

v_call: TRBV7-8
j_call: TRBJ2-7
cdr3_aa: CASSLADSSYEQYF

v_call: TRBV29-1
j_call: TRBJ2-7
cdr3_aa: CSVARDYDYEQYF

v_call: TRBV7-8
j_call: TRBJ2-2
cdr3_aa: CASSSRSTGELFF

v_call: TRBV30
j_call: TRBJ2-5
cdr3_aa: CAWSPRLAGDQYF

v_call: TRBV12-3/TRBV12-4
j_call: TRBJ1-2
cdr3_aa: CASSLTDIYGYTF

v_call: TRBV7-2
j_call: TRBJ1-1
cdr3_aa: CASSPQTGQLYNTEAFF

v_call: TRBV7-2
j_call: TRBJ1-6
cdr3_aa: CASSPRQGAYSPLHF

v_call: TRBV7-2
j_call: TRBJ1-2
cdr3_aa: CASSLYREFSGYTF

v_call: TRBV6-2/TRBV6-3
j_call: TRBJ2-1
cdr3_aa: CASSYSTKGNNEQFF

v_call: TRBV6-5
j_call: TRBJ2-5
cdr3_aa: CASSYGQGMTQYF

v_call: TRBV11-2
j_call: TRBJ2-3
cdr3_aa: CASSSRDSSTDTQYF

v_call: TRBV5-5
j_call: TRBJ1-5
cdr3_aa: CASSDGLNRGQPQHF

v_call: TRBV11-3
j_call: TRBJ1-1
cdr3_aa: CASSSWMSAEAFF

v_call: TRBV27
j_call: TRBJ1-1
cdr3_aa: CASSLYRGSGITEAFF

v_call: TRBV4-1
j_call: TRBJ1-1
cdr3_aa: CASSRTGKGAFF

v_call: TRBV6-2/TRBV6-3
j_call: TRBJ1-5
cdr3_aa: CASSQTTGGNQPQHF

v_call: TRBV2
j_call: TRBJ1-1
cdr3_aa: CASSEQGWDTEAFF